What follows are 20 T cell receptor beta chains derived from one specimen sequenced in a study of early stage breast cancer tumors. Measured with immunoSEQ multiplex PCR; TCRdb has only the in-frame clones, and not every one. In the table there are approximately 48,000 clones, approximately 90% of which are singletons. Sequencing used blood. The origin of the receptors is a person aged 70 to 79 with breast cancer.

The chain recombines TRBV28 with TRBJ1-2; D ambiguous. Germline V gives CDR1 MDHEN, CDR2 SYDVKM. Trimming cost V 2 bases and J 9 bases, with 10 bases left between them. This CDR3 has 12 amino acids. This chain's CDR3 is CASSLLEGSYTF. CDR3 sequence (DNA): TGTGCCAGCAGTTTACTAGAGGGTAGCTACACCTTC.

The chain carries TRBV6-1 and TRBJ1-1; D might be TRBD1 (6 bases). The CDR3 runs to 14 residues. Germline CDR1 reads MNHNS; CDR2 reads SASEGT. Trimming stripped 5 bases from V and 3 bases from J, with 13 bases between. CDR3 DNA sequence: TGTGCCAGCAGTCCCATTACAGGGTACACTGAAGCTTTCTTT. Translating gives CASSPITGYTEAFF.

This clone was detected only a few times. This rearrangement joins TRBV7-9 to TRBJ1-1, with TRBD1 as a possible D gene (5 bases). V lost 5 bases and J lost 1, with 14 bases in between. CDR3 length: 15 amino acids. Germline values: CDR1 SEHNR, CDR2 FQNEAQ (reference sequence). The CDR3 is CASSPSTGRNTEAFF. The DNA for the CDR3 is TGTGCCAGCAGCCCTTCCACAGGTAGGAACACTGAAGCTTTCTTT. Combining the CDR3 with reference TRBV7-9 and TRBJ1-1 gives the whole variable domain DTGVSQNPRHKITKRGQNVTFRCDPISEHNRLYWYRQTLGQGPEFLTYFQNEAQLEKSRLLSDRFSAERPKGSFSTLEIQRTEQGDSAMYLCASSPSTGRNTEAFFGQGTRLTVV.

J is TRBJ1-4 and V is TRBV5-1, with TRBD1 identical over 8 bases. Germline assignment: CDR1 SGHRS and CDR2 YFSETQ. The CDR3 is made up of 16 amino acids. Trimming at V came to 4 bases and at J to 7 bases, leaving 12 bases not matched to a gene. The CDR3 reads CASSPDRETPSEKLFF. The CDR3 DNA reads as TGCGCCAGCAGCCCGGACAGGGAAACCCCTAGTGAAAAACTGTTTTTT.

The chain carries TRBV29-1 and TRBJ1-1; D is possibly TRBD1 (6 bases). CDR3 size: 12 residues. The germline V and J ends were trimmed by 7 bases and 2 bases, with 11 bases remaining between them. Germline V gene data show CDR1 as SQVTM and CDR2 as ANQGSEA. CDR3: CSGGGSNTEAFF. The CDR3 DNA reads TGCAGCGGTGGGGGCAGTAACACTGAAGCTTTCTTT.

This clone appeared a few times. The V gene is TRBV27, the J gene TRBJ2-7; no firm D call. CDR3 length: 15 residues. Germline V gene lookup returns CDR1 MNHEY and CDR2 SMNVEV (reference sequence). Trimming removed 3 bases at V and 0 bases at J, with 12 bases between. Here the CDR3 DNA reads TGTGCCAGCAGTTTGGTGCAGGTCGGCTCCTACGAGCAGTACTTC. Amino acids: CASSLVQVGSYEQYF.

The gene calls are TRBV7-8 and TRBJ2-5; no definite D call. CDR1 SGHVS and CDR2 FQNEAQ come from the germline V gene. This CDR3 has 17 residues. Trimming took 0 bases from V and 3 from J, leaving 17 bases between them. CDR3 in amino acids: CASSLAIITLLKETQYF. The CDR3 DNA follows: TGTGCCAGCAGCTTAGCCATTATCACACTATTAAAAGAGACCCAGTACTTC. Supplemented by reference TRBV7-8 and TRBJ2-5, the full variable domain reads GAGVSQSPRYKVAKRGQDVALRCDPISGHVSLFWYQQALGQGPEFLTYFQNEAQLDKSGLPSDRFFAERPEGSVSTLKIQRTQQEDSAVYLCASSLAIITLLKETQYFGPGTRLLVL.

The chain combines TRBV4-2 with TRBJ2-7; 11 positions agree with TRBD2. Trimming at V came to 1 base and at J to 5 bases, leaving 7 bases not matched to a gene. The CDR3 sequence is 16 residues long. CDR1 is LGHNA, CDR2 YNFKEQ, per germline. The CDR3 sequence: CASSQVLAGGPNEQYF. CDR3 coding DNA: TGTGCCAGCAGCCAAGTCTTAGCGGGAGGGCCTAACGAGCAGTACTTC.

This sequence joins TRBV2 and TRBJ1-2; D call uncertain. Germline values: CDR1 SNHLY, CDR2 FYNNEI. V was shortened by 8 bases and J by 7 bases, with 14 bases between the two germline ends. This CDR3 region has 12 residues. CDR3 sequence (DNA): TGTGCCAGCCTTTACGTCCCGGGTGGCTACACCTTC. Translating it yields CASLYVPGGYTF. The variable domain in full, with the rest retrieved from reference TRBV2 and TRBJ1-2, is EPEVTQTPSHQVTQMGQEVILRCVPISNHLYFYWYRQILGQKVEFLVSFYNNEISEKSEIFDDQFSVERPDGSNFTLKIRSTKLEDSAMYFCASLYVPGGYTFGSGTRLTVV.

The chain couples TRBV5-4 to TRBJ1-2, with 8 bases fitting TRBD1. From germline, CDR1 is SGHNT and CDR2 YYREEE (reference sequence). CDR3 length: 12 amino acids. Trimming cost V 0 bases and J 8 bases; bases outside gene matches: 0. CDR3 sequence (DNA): TGTGCCAGCAGCTTGGGACAGGGGGGCTACACCTTC. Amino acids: CASSLGQGGYTF.

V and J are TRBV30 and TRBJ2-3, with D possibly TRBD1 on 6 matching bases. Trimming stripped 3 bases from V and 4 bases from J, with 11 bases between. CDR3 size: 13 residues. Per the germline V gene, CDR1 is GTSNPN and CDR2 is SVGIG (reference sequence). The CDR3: CAWSSGASDTQYF. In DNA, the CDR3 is TGTGCCTGGAGCTCAGGGGCGTCAGATACGCAGTATTTT.

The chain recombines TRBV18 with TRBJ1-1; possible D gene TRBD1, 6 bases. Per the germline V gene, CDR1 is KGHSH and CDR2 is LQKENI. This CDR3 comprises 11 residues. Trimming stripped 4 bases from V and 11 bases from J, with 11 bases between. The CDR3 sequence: CASSQTGFAFF. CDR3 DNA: TGTGCCAGCTCACAAACAGGGTTCGCTTTCTTT. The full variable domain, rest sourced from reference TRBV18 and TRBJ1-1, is NAGVMQNPRHLVRRRGQEARLRCSPMKGHSHVYWYRQLPEEGLKFMVYLQKENIIDESGMPKERFSAEFPKEGPSILRIQQVVRGDSAAYFCASSQTGFAFFGQGTRLTVV.

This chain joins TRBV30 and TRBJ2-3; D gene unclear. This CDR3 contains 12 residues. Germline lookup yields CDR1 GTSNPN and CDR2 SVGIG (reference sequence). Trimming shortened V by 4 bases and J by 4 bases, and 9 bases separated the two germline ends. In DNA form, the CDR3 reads TGTGCCTGGAAAGGCAGCGCAGATACGCAGTATTTT. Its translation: CAWKGSADTQYF.

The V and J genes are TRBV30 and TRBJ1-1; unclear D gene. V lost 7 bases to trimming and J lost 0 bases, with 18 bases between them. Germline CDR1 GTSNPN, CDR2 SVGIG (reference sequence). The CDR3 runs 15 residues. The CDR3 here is CAFHPALGLNTEAFF. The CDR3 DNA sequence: TGTGCCTTCCATCCGGCTTTGGGCTTGAACACTGAAGCTTTCTTT.

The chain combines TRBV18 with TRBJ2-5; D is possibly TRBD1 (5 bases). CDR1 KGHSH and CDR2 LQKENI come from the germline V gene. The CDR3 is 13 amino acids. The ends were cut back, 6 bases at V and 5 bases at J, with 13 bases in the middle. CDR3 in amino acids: CASSPGPAETQYF. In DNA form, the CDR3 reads TGTGCCAGCTCGCCAGGGCCGGCGGAGACCCAGTACTTC.

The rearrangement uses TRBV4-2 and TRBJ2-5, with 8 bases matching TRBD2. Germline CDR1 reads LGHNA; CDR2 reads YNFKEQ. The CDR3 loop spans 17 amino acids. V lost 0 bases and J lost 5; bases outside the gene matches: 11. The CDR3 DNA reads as TGTGCCAGCAGCCAAGATGGTCGGGGGGGCTTTGGCGAGACCCAGTACTTC. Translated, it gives CASSQDGRGGFGETQYF.

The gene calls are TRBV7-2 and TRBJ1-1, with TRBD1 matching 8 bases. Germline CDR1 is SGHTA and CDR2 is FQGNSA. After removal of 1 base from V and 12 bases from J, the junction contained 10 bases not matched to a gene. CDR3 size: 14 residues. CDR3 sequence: CASSLGRQGATSFF. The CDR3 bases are TGTGCCAGCAGCTTAGGTAGGCAGGGGGCGACATCTTTCTTT.

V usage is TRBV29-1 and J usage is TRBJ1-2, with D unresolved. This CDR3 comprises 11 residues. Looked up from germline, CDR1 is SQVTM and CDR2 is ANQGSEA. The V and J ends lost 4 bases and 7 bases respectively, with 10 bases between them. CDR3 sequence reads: CSVGWEGGYTF. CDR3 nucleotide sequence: TGCAGCGTTGGTTGGGAGGGTGGCTACACCTTC.

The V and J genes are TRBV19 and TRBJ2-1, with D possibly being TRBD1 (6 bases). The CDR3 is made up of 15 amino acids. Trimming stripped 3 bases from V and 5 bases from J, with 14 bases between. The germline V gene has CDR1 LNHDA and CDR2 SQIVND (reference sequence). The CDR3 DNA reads TGTGCCAGTAGTATTGAGAACTACAGGGACAATGAGCAGTTCTTC. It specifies CASSIENYRDNEQFF.

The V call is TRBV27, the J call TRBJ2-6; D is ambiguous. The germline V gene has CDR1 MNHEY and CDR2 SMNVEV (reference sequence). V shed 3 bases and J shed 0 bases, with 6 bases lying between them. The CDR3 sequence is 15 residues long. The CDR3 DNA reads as TGTGCCAGCAGTTTCGACAACTCTGGGGCCAACGTCCTGACTTTC. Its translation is CASSFDNSGANVLTF.